The 28 T cell receptor beta chains reported below all come from one sample, sequenced in a study of T-cell memory formation after mild COVID-19. TCRdb re-called the 5' RACE reads with MiXCR, one entry per CDR3 protein. Here the sample spans tens of thousands of distinct CDR3 sequences, around 15% being singletons. The sample consisted of PBMCs or a T cell subset sorted from them (not recorded which). All receptors derive from an adult who had mild COVID-19 (a few samples of this study predate the infection). Cell type and time point are not known.

This clonotype was seen repeatedly, ten times or more. This chain joins TRBV20-1 and TRBJ2-5; D perhaps matches TRBD2 (6 bases). This CDR3 comprises 15 residues. V was pared by 6 bases and J by 5 bases, with 22 bases between. Germline CDR1 DFQATT, CDR2 SNEGSKA (reference sequence). The CDR3 is CSAHLVPGVRETQYF. For the CDR3, the DNA is TGCAGTGCCCACTTGGTCCCGGGAGTTAGGGAGACCCAGTACTTC.

This clonotype has a handful of counts. The V and J genes are TRBV12-3 or TRBV12-4 and TRBJ1-1; the D is unclear. CDR3 length equals 14 residues. Trimming took 7 bases from V and 1 from J, leaving 13 bases between them. The CDR3 here is CASTRPVGNTEAFF. The DNA for the CDR3 is TGTGCCAGCACTCGACCGGTAGGGAACACTGAAGCTTTCTTT.

This clonotype has at least ten counts. V usage is TRBV4-3 and J usage is TRBJ1-6; D perhaps matches TRBD1 (5 bases). The CDR3 has 13 residues. CDR1 is LGHNA and CDR2 is YSLEER in the germline V gene. Trimming left V 0 bases short and J 11 bases short, with 8 bases between. The CDR3 is CASSQDKGTPLHF. The CDR3 coding sequence is TGCGCCAGCAGCCAAGATAAGGGGACACCCCTCCACTTT.

This clonotype was seen repeatedly, ten times or more. The rearrangement links TRBV7-9 to TRBJ2-7, with D perhaps matching TRBD1 or TRBD2 (5 bases each). Trimming took 5 bases from V and 0 from J, leaving 23 bases between them. This CDR3 contains 18 residues. Per the germline V gene, CDR1 is SEHNR and CDR2 is FQNEAQ (reference sequence). CDR3 nucleotides: TGTGCCAGCAGCCCGGGGAAGTATGGCAGGGCCATCTCCTACGAGCAGTACTTC. This sequence encodes CASSPGKYGRAISYEQYF.

Many counts were recorded for this clonotype. The chain recombines TRBV7-6 with TRBJ2-5; no firm D call. Germline V lookup: CDR1 SGHVS, CDR2 FNYEAQ. V was shortened by 8 bases and J by 2 bases, with 12 bases between the two germline ends. The CDR3 loop spans 13 amino acids. The CDR3 nucleotides are TGTGCCAGCGGGTTATCGACGCAAGAGACCCAGTACTTC. Translated: CASGLSTQETQYF. The full variable domain, its missing parts supplied by reference TRBV7-6 and TRBJ2-5, is GAGVSQSPRYKVTKRGQDVALRCDPISGHVSLYWYRQALGQGPEFLTYFNYEAQQDKSGLPNDRFSAERPEGSISTLTIQRTEQRDSAMYRCASGLSTQETQYFGPGTRLLVL.

The table lists this clonotype with many counts. V is TRBV11-2 and J is TRBJ1-2, with D perhaps matching TRBD1 (6 bases). The CDR3 length is 16 residues. V was clipped by 5 bases and J by 4 bases, with 20 bases between them. Germline V gives CDR1 SGHAT, CDR2 FQNNGV. In DNA form, the CDR3 reads TGTGCCAGCAGCCCTTCGTCTTTTGGGGGGCCCTATGGCTACACCTTC. Protein: CASSPSSFGGPYGYTF.

This chain joins TRBV6-6 and TRBJ2-3; the D gene is possibly TRBD1 (6 bases). The CDR3 has 11 residues. V was clipped by 6 bases and J by 5 bases, with 6 bases between them. Germline lookup yields CDR1 MNHNY and CDR2 SVGAGI (reference sequence). CDR3 nucleotide sequence: TGTGCCAGCAGCAGGGGAGATACGCAGTATTTT. Its translation is CASSRGDTQYF.

This clonotype was seen many times. This rearrangement joins TRBV5-1 to TRBJ2-1, with 14 bases matching TRBD2. The CDR3 length is 15 residues. V dropped 7 bases and J dropped 1; count of bases not matched to a gene: 1. CDR1 and CDR2 (germline): SGHRS, YFSETQ. The CDR3 protein is CASGTSGSSYNEQFF. The CDR3 coding sequence is TGCGCCAGCGGGACTAGCGGGAGTTCCTACAATGAGCAGTTCTTC.

This clonotype was counted ten times or more. V and J are TRBV5-1 and TRBJ2-7; 11 bases match TRBD1. There are 16 residues in the CDR3. In germline, CDR1 is SGHRS, CDR2 YFSETQ. V lost 3 bases to trimming and J lost 5 bases; unmatched junction nucleotides: 10. CDR3 bases: TGCGCCAGCAGCTACTCTGGACAGGGGGCGGGGAACGAGCAGTACTTC. Amino acids: CASSYSGQGAGNEQYF.

Many counts were recorded for this clonotype. The chain is built from TRBV7-6 and TRBJ2-3; the D is unclear. The V gene lost 3 bases and the J gene lost 2 bases, with 12 bases spanning the gap. Germline values: CDR1 SGHVS, CDR2 FNYEAQ. CDR3 size: 15 residues. The CDR3 sequence: CASSFQGYNTDTQYF. DNA of the CDR3: TGTGCCAGCAGCTTCCAAGGCTACAACACAGATACGCAGTATTTT. The full variable domain, completed using reference TRBV7-6 and TRBJ2-3, is GAGVSQSPRYKVTKRGQDVALRCDPISGHVSLYWYRQALGQGPEFLTYFNYEAQQDKSGLPNDRFSAERPEGSISTLTIQRTEQRDSAMYRCASSFQGYNTDTQYFGPGTRLTVL.

The chain employs TRBV28 and TRBJ2-7, with a weak D call TRBD1 (6 bases). The germline CDR1 and CDR2 sequences are MDHEN and SYDVKM. The CDR3 extends over 13 amino acids. V lost 5 bases and J 9 bases, leaving 17 bases between the germline ends. CDR3 DNA: TGTGCCAGCAGTCGGACAGCCACGTTCGGGCAGTACTTC. Translating gives CASSRTATFGQYF.

This clonotype was detected ten times or more. This sequence joins TRBV6-1 and TRBJ1-5; D call uncertain. With 4 bases removed from V and 7 bases from J, the gap between germline ends came to 14 bases. Germline V gives CDR1 MNHNS, CDR2 SASEGT. The CDR3 is 14 amino acids. Here the CDR3 reads CASSAGRGGQPQHF. DNA for the CDR3: TGTGCCAGCAGTGCAGGCCGCGGAGGGCAGCCCCAGCATTTT.

This clonotype was observed many times. This CDR3 is CASSLSGELFF. The CDR3 nucleotides read TGTGCCAGCAGCTTATCCGGGGAGCTGTTTTTT. The chain uses TRBV7-9 and TRBJ2-2, with unresolved D. There are 11 residues in the CDR3. Germline lookup yields CDR1 SEHNR and CDR2 FQNEAQ (reference sequence). Trimming took off 2 bases at V and 6 bases at J, with 1 base between the two ends. Full variable domain (missing parts from reference TRBV7-9 and TRBJ2-2): DTGVSQNPRHKITKRGQNVTFRCDPISEHNRLYWYRQTLGQGPEFLTYFQNEAQLEKSRLLSDRFSAERPKGSFSTLEIQRTEQGDSAMYLCASSLSGELFFGEGSRLTVL.

This clonotype was found a few times. The V and J genes are TRBV4-1 and TRBJ2-1; TRBD2 aligns across 11 bases. The CDR3 extends over 14 amino acids. The germline V gene has CDR1 MGHRA and CDR2 YSYEKL. V lost 4 bases and J lost 10; bases outside the gene matches: 6. The CDR3 protein is CASSPRLAGKEQFF. In nucleotides, the CDR3 is TGCGCCAGCAGCCCCCGACTAGCGGGAAAGGAGCAGTTCTTC.

The rearrangement uses TRBV3-1 and TRBJ2-7; tentatively, D is TRBD2 (5 bases). With 0 bases removed from V and 3 bases from J, the gap between germline ends came to 12 bases. The germline V gene encodes CDR1 LGHDT and CDR2 YNNKEL (reference sequence). The CDR3 sequence is 15 residues long. CDR3 loop: CASSQDRRGNYEQYF. CDR3 nucleotide sequence: TGTGCCAGCAGCCAAGATAGACGAGGGAACTACGAGCAGTACTTC.

This clonotype was observed many times. The chain employs TRBV18 and TRBJ2-5; a weak D match, TRBD2 (5 bases). This CDR3 is 13 amino acids long. Trimming removed 2 bases at V and 5 bases at J, with 9 bases between. Germline values: CDR1 KGHSH, CDR2 LQKENI. CDR3 region: CASSPRRAETQYF. DNA of the CDR3: TGTGCCAGCTCACCAAGGCGGGCTGAGACCCAGTACTTC.

This clonotype was counted many times. CDR3 bases: TGCGCCAGCAGCCCGTCAGGGGTGCACAATGAGCAGTTCTTC. Translation gives CASSPSGVHNEQFF. The chain employs TRBV5-1 and TRBJ2-1, with D possibly being TRBD1 (6 bases). The V gene's germline CDR1 is SGHRS and CDR2 YFSETQ. The CDR3 contains 14 residues. V was pared by 4 bases and J by 5 bases, with 13 bases between.

The CDR3: CASSQLGNQPQHF. For the CDR3, the DNA is TGTGCCAGCAGCCAACTTGGCAATCAGCCCCAGCATTTT. The gene calls are TRBV16 and TRBJ1-5, with unresolved D. Trimming removed 2 bases from V and 2 bases from J, with 4 bases in between. The CDR3 is made up of 13 amino acids. CDR1 KGHSY and CDR2 FQNENV come from the germline V gene.

This clonotype was seen ten or more times. The CDR3 spells CASSSDRGGEAFF. DNA for the CDR3: TGTGCCAGCAGTTCGGACAGGGGGGGTGAAGCTTTCTTT. This rearrangement joins TRBV7-2 to TRBJ1-1; 10 bases are shared with TRBD1. Germline assignment: CDR1 SGHTA and CDR2 FQGNSA. The CDR3 contains 13 residues. V was pared by 6 bases and J by 7 bases, with 5 bases of the junction left unmatched.

The chain employs TRBV30 and TRBJ2-1; 15 bases line up with TRBD2. The CDR3 extends over 14 amino acids. Germline loops: CDR1 GTSNPN, CDR2 SVGIG (reference sequence). Trimming at V came to 5 bases and at J to 10 bases, leaving 6 bases not matched to a gene. The CDR3 reads CAWARTSGRVEQFF. Written as DNA, the CDR3 is TGTGCCTGGGCCCGGACTAGCGGGAGGGTCGAGCAGTTCTTC.

The chain links TRBV7-3 to TRBJ1-6; tentatively, D is TRBD1 (5 bases). Trimming removed 5 bases from V and 12 bases from J, with 11 bases in between. Germline V CDR1 and CDR2: SGHTA, FQGTGA. This CDR3 is 12 amino acids long. Here the CDR3 DNA reads TGTGCCAGCAGCACCACAGGAGGACCCCTCCACTTT. Its translation: CASSTTGGPLHF.

The J gene is TRBJ2-7, the V gene TRBV3-1, with D perhaps TRBD1 (5 bases). The V and J ends lost 3 bases and 1 base respectively, with 13 bases between them. The germline CDR1 and CDR2 sequences are LGHDT and YNNKEL (reference sequence). CDR3 length: 15 amino acids. The CDR3 region is CASSHPQGRSYEQYF. The CDR3 DNA sequence: TGTGCCAGCAGCCACCCCCAGGGTAGGTCCTACGAGCAGTACTTC.

The V and J genes are TRBV7-8 and TRBJ2-7, with 8 positions matching TRBD2. V shed 6 bases, J shed 3 bases, and the junction held 7 bases outside the gene matches. CDR1 SGHVS and CDR2 FQNEAQ come from the germline V gene. This CDR3 is 14 amino acids long. The CDR3: CASRALAENYEQYF. CDR3 in DNA: TGTGCCAGCAGGGCACTAGCGGAAAACTACGAGCAGTACTTC.

This clonotype was picked up many times. V gene TRBV5-1 combines with J gene TRBJ1-2; D remains ambiguous. The ends were cut back, 4 bases at V and 3 bases at J, with 16 bases in the middle. CDR3 length: 15 residues. From germline, CDR1 is SGHRS and CDR2 YFSETQ. Here the CDR3 DNA reads TGCGCCAGCAGCAACTACCCGCCAGTCTACTATGGCTACACCTTC. Amino acids: CASSNYPPVYYGYTF.

In this sample, this clonotype turned up many times. The gene calls are TRBV20-1 and TRBJ1-1, with no clear D. Germline-derived CDR1 and CDR2 are DFQATT and SNEGSKA (reference sequence). The length of the CDR3 is 14 residues. V was pared by 4 bases and J by 4 bases, with 16 bases between. The DNA for the CDR3 is TGCAGTGCTATGGAGAGCCTGGGTCGCACTGAAGCTTTCTTT. Amino acid sequence: CSAMESLGRTEAFF.

This clonotype was recorded at least ten times. The rearrangement joins TRBV5-1 to TRBJ2-2; no clear D. Trimming cost V 7 bases and J 6 bases, with 1 base left between them. In germline, CDR1 is SGHRS, CDR2 YFSETQ. The CDR3 runs to 9 residues. CDR3 sequence (DNA): TGCGCCAGCCCCGGGGAGCTGTTTTTT. It is translated as CASPGELFF.

Ten or more counts support this clonotype. J is TRBJ2-7 and V is TRBV5-1; D gene uncertain. Trimming removed 3 bases at V and 0 bases at J, with 10 bases between. Germline assignment: CDR1 SGHRS and CDR2 YFSETQ. The CDR3 extends over 14 amino acids. The CDR3 protein is CASSSPSSSYEQYF. CDR3 DNA sequence: TGCGCCAGCAGCTCCCCCTCGAGCTCCTACGAGCAGTACTTC.

This clonotype was recorded many times. The gene calls are TRBV5-1 and TRBJ2-2; D possibly corresponds to TRBD2 (6 bases). The CDR3 runs to 17 residues. Germline assignment: CDR1 SGHRS and CDR2 YFSETQ. The ends were cut back, 2 bases at V and 1 base at J, with 15 bases in the middle. Here the CDR3 reads CASSFKAGTQNTGELFF. CDR3 coding DNA: TGCGCCAGCAGCTTTAAAGCTGGGACTCAGAACACCGGGGAGCTGTTTTTT.